The source of this T cell receptor (beta chain) is a study of blood T cell repertoires in COVID-19. The table came from immunoSEQ multiplex PCR; TCRdb's copy has only in-frame clones and leaves some out. In the table there are about 380,000 clones, around 87% of which are singletons. The sequence was obtained from a man aged 30 to 45 who had recovered from COVID-19. The sample consisted of PBMCs or T cells enriched from blood (not recorded which).

CDR3 coding DNA: TGCGCCAGCAGCCGTGGACAGGGAGATCAGCCCCAGCATTTT. This encodes CASSRGQGDQPQHF. This chain joins TRBV5-1 and TRBJ1-5; 8 nucleotides line up with TRBD1. CDR3 length: 14 amino acids. Per the germline V gene, CDR1 is SGHRS and CDR2 is YFSETQ. The ends lost 4 bases at V and 5 bases at J; junction bases unmatched: 5.